This TCR beta chain derives from a study of T-cell memory formation after mild COVID-19. Study-wide findings and caveats: Later expanders leaned CD4+, whereas clones that contracted between day 15 and 85 were balanced CD4/CD8. Researchers could not confirm that second-wave clones peaking on day 37 targeted SARS-CoV-2. In pre-infection memory, a portion of responding clones appeared, which suggested that cross-reactive memory joined.

A word on this clonotype: Its antigen remains unknown.

In TCRdb, the 5' RACE reads were re-called with MiXCR into one record per CDR3 protein. This sample has 470,000 or so distinct CDR3 sequences, with roughly 25% found just once. The sample taken for sequencing was PBMCs or a T cell subset sorted from them (not recorded which). This TCR was recovered from an adult woman who had mild COVID-19 (a few samples of this study predate the infection). Cell type and time point are not known.

The CDR3 loop reads CASSLQAYPSYEQYF. CDR3 nucleotide sequence: TGTGCCAGCTCACTTCAGGCGTATCCCTCCTACGAGCAGTACTTC. This chain links TRBV18 with TRBJ2-7, with D unclear. V lost 4 bases and J 0 bases, leaving 13 bases between the germline ends. The CDR3 spans 15 residues. CDR1 is KGHSH, CDR2 LQKENI, per germline.